The 32 T cell receptor beta chains presented below share a single source sample, sequenced in a study of shared clonotypes between healthy human individuals. Sequencing was performed with immunoSEQ multiplex PCR; in TCRdb, only in-frame clones are kept and a portion is missing. This table holds 550,000 to 700,000 clones, about 80% found once. The sample comprised memory CD4+ T cells sorted from blood. Subset described: CD45RA-negative fraction. These receptors were taken from a woman aged 25 to 39 in good health.

The chain links TRBV10-3 to TRBJ2-3, with 7 nucleotides matching TRBD2. V lost 4 bases and J lost 4; bases outside the gene matches: 14. The CDR3 has 17 residues. Germline CDR1 ENHRY, CDR2 SYGVKD. The CDR3 DNA reads as TGTGCCATCAGTGGGCTGCCGGGGCGGGAGATTGCAGATACGCAGTATTTT. It is translated as CAISGLPGREIADTQYF.

The rearrangement joins TRBV7-2 to TRBJ2-5; TRBD1 or TRBD2 may be the D gene (5 bases each). CDR1 SGHTA and CDR2 FQGNSA come from the germline V gene. V was cut by 6 bases and J by 4 bases, with 15 bases left in between. There are 14 residues in the CDR3. The CDR3 loop is CASSDRGARETQYF. Here the CDR3 DNA reads TGTGCCAGCAGTGATCGAGGGGCTAGAGAGACCCAGTACTTC.

This chain uses TRBV6-5 with TRBJ2-1; TRBD1 matches 9 bases. J was trimmed by 7 bases and V by 6 bases; bases with no gene match: 7. The CDR3 spans 14 residues. CDR1 MNHEY and CDR2 SVGAGI come from the germline V gene. This CDR3 is CASSPGTGWNEQFF. In DNA, the CDR3 is TGTGCCAGCAGCCCGGGGACAGGGTGGAATGAGCAGTTCTTC.

The chain combines TRBV11-2 with TRBJ1-3, with 9 bases identical to TRBD1. The CDR3 contains 17 residues. The V segment lost 5 bases and the J segment 1 base; nucleotides outside the gene matches: 9. Per germline, CDR1 SGHAT and CDR2 FQNNGV. The CDR3 coding sequence is TGTGCCAGCAGCCCAAGTACAGGGGGCATTTCTGGAAACACCATATATTTT. This translates into CASSPSTGGISGNTIYF.

The chain links TRBV7-9 to TRBJ2-1; TRBD1 might be the D (6 bases). Trimming removed 6 bases at V and 8 bases at J, with 17 bases between. Germline CDR1 reads SEHNR; CDR2 reads FQNEAQ (reference sequence). The CDR3 is 14 residues long. In nucleotides, the CDR3 is TGTGCCAGCAGGTCCTGGACAGCTGGGGATGAGCAGTTCTTC. It is translated as CASRSWTAGDEQFF.

The chain couples TRBV5-1 to TRBJ2-7; no definite D call. V lost 0 bases and J 5 bases, leaving 12 bases between the germline ends. Germline-derived CDR1 and CDR2 are SGHRS and YFSETQ. The CDR3 runs 14 residues. CDR3 residues: CASSLAAGSHEQYF. CDR3 DNA sequence: TGCGCCAGCAGCTTGGCCGCAGGTTCCCACGAGCAGTACTTC.

The chain has TRBV5-1 and TRBJ2-2, with 9 nucleotides matching TRBD1. The length of the CDR3 is 15 residues. V lost 4 bases and J lost 3; bases outside the gene matches: 4. From germline, CDR1 is SGHRS and CDR2 YFSETQ. The CDR3 loop is CASSPGTGHTGELFF. CDR3 in DNA: TGCGCCAGCAGCCCCGGGACAGGGCACACCGGGGAGCTGTTTTTT.

V gene TRBV27 combines with J gene TRBJ2-1, with D maybe TRBD1 (6 bases). The CDR3 is 15 residues long. V lost 5 bases and J 2 bases, leaving 13 bases between the germline ends. Per the germline V gene, CDR1 is MNHEY and CDR2 is SMNVEV (reference sequence). The CDR3 protein is CASSPGAPTYNEQFF. The CDR3 coding sequence is TGTGCCAGCAGTCCAGGGGCCCCAACCTACAATGAGCAGTTCTTC.

This clone was detected many times. Distinct nucleotide sequences in the sample also encode this CDR3. This rearrangement joins TRBV7-2 to TRBJ2-7; 7 positions agree with TRBD2. This CDR3 contains 14 residues. Unmatched junction bases numbered 2, after V lost 3 bases and J lost 0 bases. The germline V gene encodes CDR1 SGHTA and CDR2 FQGNSA. The CDR3 sequence: CASSFQRDSYEQYF. The CDR3 region has the DNA TGTGCCAGCAGCTTCCAGCGGGACTCCTACGAGCAGTACTTC.

This chain links TRBV7-9 with TRBJ1-4; 7 bases agree with TRBD1. The germline gives CDR1 SEHNR, CDR2 FQNEAQ (reference sequence). V lost 3 bases to trimming and J lost 0 bases; unmatched junction nucleotides: 7. The CDR3 has 17 amino acids. The CDR3 sequence is CASSFGKTGSTNEKLFF. For the CDR3, the DNA is TGTGCCAGCAGCTTCGGGAAGACAGGGTCAACTAATGAAAAACTGTTTTTT.

The chain has TRBV28 and TRBJ1-5; D possibly corresponds to TRBD1 (6 bases). The CDR3 length is 17 residues. The germline V and J ends were trimmed by 6 bases and 1 base, with 19 bases remaining between them. Per the germline V gene, CDR1 is MDHEN and CDR2 is SYDVKM. The CDR3 region is CASSKNTRTVSNQPQHF. As DNA, the CDR3 is TGTGCCAGCAGCAAGAATACCCGGACAGTCAGCAATCAGCCCCAGCATTTT.

The chain links TRBV27 to TRBJ2-7, with TRBD2 matching over 8 bases. The ends lost 5 bases at V and 2 bases at J; junction bases unmatched: 5. CDR1 and CDR2 from the germline V gene are MNHEY and SMNVEV (reference sequence). The CDR3 covers 14 residues. CDR3 bases: TGTGCCAGCAGTAAGCGGGAGCCTCCCTACGAGCAGTACTTC. This codes for CASSKREPPYEQYF.

The V gene is TRBV6-6, the J gene TRBJ2-7, with 9 bases aligning to TRBD1. This CDR3 comprises 14 residues. Trimming at V came to 4 bases and at J to 6 bases, leaving 7 bases not matched to a gene. CDR1 is MNHNY and CDR2 is SVGAGI in the germline V gene (reference sequence). The CDR3 region has the DNA TGTGCCAGCAGTTCAGAAGGACAGGGGTTCGAGCAGTACTTC. The encoded protein is CASSSEGQGFEQYF.

This clone was seen only a few times. The chain combines TRBV11-2 with TRBJ1-5; no definite D call. The CDR3 is made up of 13 amino acids. In germline, CDR1 is SGHAT, CDR2 FQNNGV. V lost 5 bases and J lost 4, with 9 bases in between. Here the CDR3 DNA reads TGTGCCAGCAGCACCCAAGGGAATCAGCCCCAGCATTTT. Its translation: CASSTQGNQPQHF. The full variable domain, rest sourced from reference TRBV11-2 and TRBJ1-5, is EAGVAQSPRYKIIEKRQSVAFWCNPISGHATLYWYQQILGQGPKLLIQFQNNGVVDDSQLPKDRFSAERLKGVDSTLKIQPAKLEDSAVYLCASSTQGNQPQHFGDGTRLSIL.

The DNA of the CDR3 is TGTGCCAGCAGTTACGCGATAGGGATACAGGGGACCCAGCATTTT. Translated, it gives CASSYAIGIQGTQHF. The rearrangement joins TRBV6-6 to TRBJ1-5, with 7 bases lining up with TRBD1. This CDR3 is built from 15 residues. CDR1 MNHNY and CDR2 SVGAGI come from the germline V gene (reference sequence). Trimming took 2 bases from V and 11 from J; bases not matched to a gene: 12.

The chain uses TRBV19 and TRBJ1-5; D gene uncertain. CDR3 size: 14 residues. CDR1 LNHDA and CDR2 SQIVND come from the germline V gene (reference sequence). V shed 1 base and J shed 3 bases, with 7 bases lying between them. Here the CDR3 reads CASSIGGYNQPQHF. CDR3 DNA sequence: TGTGCCAGTAGTATAGGGGGATACAATCAGCCCCAGCATTTT. The complete variable domain, with remaining parts taken from reference TRBV19 and TRBJ1-5, reads DGGITQSPKYLFRKEGQNVTLSCEQNLNHDAMYWYRQDPGQGLRLIYYSQIVNDFQKGDIAEGYSVSREKKESFPLTVTSAQKNPTAFYLCASSIGGYNQPQHFGDGTRLSIL.

V and J are TRBV28 and TRBJ1-2, with D perhaps matching TRBD1 (6 bases). Deletions cut 4 bases from V and 4 bases from J, with 13 bases between. The CDR3 has 14 amino acids. CDR1 and CDR2 from the germline V gene are MDHEN and SYDVKM. For the CDR3, the DNA is TGTGCCAGCAGTTCGGGAAGGGGGGCCTATGGCTACACCTTC. Protein sequence: CASSSGRGAYGYTF.

This rearrangement joins TRBV19 to TRBJ1-5, with 8 bases that match TRBD1. V gave up 6 bases and J gave up 1 base; unmatched junction bases: 5. This CDR3 spans 15 amino acids. Germline CDR1 is LNHDA and CDR2 is SQIVND (reference sequence). The DNA of the CDR3 is TGTGCCAGTAGGCAAAACAGGGGGAGCAATCAGCCCCAGCATTTT. Its translation is CASRQNRGSNQPQHF.

The genes are TRBV27 and TRBJ1-1; D not resolved. In germline, CDR1 is MNHEY, CDR2 SMNVEV (reference sequence). V gave up 2 bases and J gave up 4 bases, with 8 bases separating them. This CDR3 contains 13 residues. In DNA, the CDR3 is TGTGCCAGCAGTTTACGCCCCGGCACTGAAGCTTTCTTT. Translating gives CASSLRPGTEAFF.

V is TRBV6-1 and J is TRBJ2-1; the D gene is possibly TRBD2 (6 bases). This CDR3 has 16 residues. The V gene lost 2 bases and the J gene lost 0 bases, with 11 bases spanning the gap. The germline gives CDR1 MNHNS, CDR2 SASEGT. CDR3 sequence: CASSESYGSSYNEQFF. In DNA form, the CDR3 reads TGTGCCAGCAGTGAATCATACGGGAGCTCCTACAATGAGCAGTTCTTC.

J is TRBJ2-1 and V is TRBV7-9, with 8 bases matching TRBD2. CDR1 and CDR2 (germline): SEHNR, FQNEAQ (reference sequence). The CDR3 has 14 amino acids. V gave up 3 bases and J gave up 5 bases; unmatched junction bases: 3. CDR3 sequence reads: CASSFSGIDNEQFF. CDR3 DNA: TGTGCCAGCAGCTTTAGCGGGATTGACAATGAGCAGTTCTTC.

V gene TRBV6-5 combines with J gene TRBJ2-3; 9 bases map to TRBD2. CDR1 is MNHEY and CDR2 is SVGAGI in the germline V gene. The CDR3 extends over 15 amino acids. The V and J ends lost 7 bases and 2 bases, in that order; junction bases with no gene match: 7. CDR3 sequence: CASKGGRGTTDTQYF. The CDR3 DNA follows: TGTGCCAGCAAGGGCGGGAGGGGAACCACAGATACGCAGTATTTT.

The rearrangement links TRBV27 to TRBJ1-1, with D possibly matching TRBD1 (5 bases). This CDR3 contains 14 residues. CDR1 is MNHEY and CDR2 is SMNVEV in the germline V gene (reference sequence). The V end was cut by 3 bases, the J end by 1 base, with 9 bases between. The CDR3: CASSFHGQNTEAFF. CDR3 coding DNA: TGTGCCAGCAGTTTTCACGGACAGAACACTGAAGCTTTCTTT.

The chain has TRBV6-1 and TRBJ1-5; D is unresolved. V shed 2 bases and J shed 5 bases, with 13 bases lying between them. The CDR3 has 15 residues. Looked up from germline, CDR1 is MNHNS and CDR2 is SASEGT. CDR3 residues: CASSEFQVGDQPQHF. The DNA of the CDR3 is TGTGCCAGCAGTGAATTTCAGGTCGGGGATCAGCCCCAGCATTTT.

This chain links TRBV14 with TRBJ2-5; a possible D gene is TRBD2 (5 bases). Trimming took off 4 bases at V and 4 bases at J, with 13 bases between the two ends. Germline CDR1 and CDR2: SGHDN and FVKESK. This CDR3 comprises 14 residues. The CDR3 DNA reads TGTGCCAGCAGCCCCTCCGGGGTCGGAGAGACCCAGTACTTC. Its protein is CASSPSGVGETQYF.

This chain links TRBV7-2 with TRBJ2-2; either TRBD1 or TRBD2 may supply D (6 bases each). Germline V gene data show CDR1 as SGHTA and CDR2 as FQGNSA. There are 16 residues in the CDR3. V was clipped by 1 base and J by 7 bases, with 16 bases between them. CDR3 DNA: TGTGCCAGCAGCTTAGGGACGTGGGGGGCGGTCGGGGAGCTGTTTTTT. Translating it yields CASSLGTWGAVGELFF.

J is TRBJ1-2 and V is TRBV7-9; D unclear. V lost 1 base and J lost 4, with 19 bases in between. CDR1 and CDR2 from the germline V gene are SEHNR and FQNEAQ (reference sequence). The CDR3 runs to 17 residues. CDR3 coding DNA: TGTGCCAGCAGCTTAGTTCTTCCCGGACGTCCAATCTATGGCTACACCTTC. As protein: CASSLVLPGRPIYGYTF.

The V call is TRBV28, the J call TRBJ2-2, with TRBD2 matching over 12 bases. V dropped 3 bases and J dropped 6; count of bases not matched to a gene: 2. CDR1 is MDHEN, CDR2 SYDVKM, per germline. There are 15 residues in the CDR3. CDR3: CASSFLAGGPGELFF. The CDR3 DNA follows: TGTGCCAGCAGTTTCCTAGCGGGAGGGCCCGGGGAGCTGTTTTTT.

The chain couples TRBV27 to TRBJ2-7; 8 nucleotides agree with TRBD1. Germline loops: CDR1 MNHEY, CDR2 SMNVEV (reference sequence). The trim removed 5 bases at V and 4 bases at J, leaving 10 bases unmatched. The CDR3 consists of 15 residues. The chain's CDR3 is CASSPNPGGLYEQYF. The DNA for the CDR3 is TGTGCCAGCAGTCCGAATCCAGGGGGCTTGTACGAGCAGTACTTC.

This clone was counted once. The chain couples TRBV7-8 to TRBJ2-7; 13 bases line up with TRBD2. CDR3 length equals 18 residues. V shed 0 bases, J shed 1 base, and the junction held 6 bases outside the gene matches. The germline CDR1 and CDR2 sequences are SGHVS and FQNEAQ. CDR3 residues: CASSLAGQGLAGSYEQYF. The CDR3 DNA is TGTGCCAGCAGCTTAGCGGGACAGGGACTAGCGGGATCCTACGAGCAGTACTTC.

This clone was seen just once. V usage is TRBV27 and J usage is TRBJ1-5, with a possible D match to TRBD1 (5 bases). CDR1 is MNHEY and CDR2 is SMNVEV in the germline V gene (reference sequence). The germline V and J ends were trimmed by 0 bases and 9 bases, with 18 bases remaining between them. The CDR3 has 16 residues. CDR3 amino acids: CASSLSGGRAFLPQHF. Written as DNA, the CDR3 is TGTGCCAGCAGTTTATCGGGAGGCAGGGCGTTTCTGCCCCAGCATTTT.

The rearrangement uses TRBV29-1 and TRBJ2-6; D is ambiguous. CDR3 length: 14 amino acids. Germline CDR1 SQVTM, CDR2 ANQGSEA. V was trimmed by 3 bases and J by 0 bases, leaving 6 bases between them. CDR3 DNA sequence: TGCAGCGTTGAGAAAGGCTCTGGGGCCAACGTCCTGACTTTC. Translating it yields CSVEKGSGANVLTF.